The T cell receptor beta chain under discussion was sequenced for a study of blood T cell repertoires in COVID-19. The CDR3 consists of 16 residues. The ends were cut back, 2 bases at V and 0 bases at J, with 11 bases in the middle. Germline CDR1 and CDR2: LNHNV and YYDKDF (reference sequence). Data came from immunoSEQ multiplex PCR; TCRdb stores just in-frame clones and leaves some out. The sample yields around 200,000 clones, about four fifths seen once. This chain connects TRBV15 to TRBJ1-3, with TRBD1 as a possible D gene (5 bases). Material: peripheral blood. This sequence was found in a human donor in a cohort sampled during active COVID-19. The CDR3 sequence: CATSRSHDSSGNTIYF. In DNA form, the CDR3 reads TGTGCCACCAGCAGAAGCCACGACAGCTCTGGAAACACCATATATTTT.